These 5 T cell receptor beta chains came from one sample sequenced in a study of T cell clonotyping in hematopoietic cell transplantation. Clones were read by immunoSEQ multiplex PCR, and TCRdb kept only the in-frame ones, dropping some. The sample lists around 7,000 clones, about 91% occurring once. Sample: PBMCs, taken 100 days after allogeneic stem cell transplant. Receptors were obtained from a male patient aged 18 to 35 who had an allogeneic stem cell transplant from a related donor, so the T cells may come from the graft donor. Some clones in this sample may be carry-over from other donors' samples.

CDR3 region: CASSAGQVQETQYF. DNA of the CDR3: TGTGCCAGCAGTGCTGGACAGGTCCAAGAGACCCAGTACTTC. The chain recombines TRBV2 with TRBJ2-5; 7 bases align to TRBD1. The CDR3 consists of 14 residues. With 4 bases clipped from V and 1 base from J, the junction kept 3 bases outside the gene matches. Germline V lookup: CDR1 SNHLY, CDR2 FYNNEI.

The V and J genes are TRBV23-1 and TRBJ1-2; 9 bases map to TRBD1. TRBV23-1 is filed as an ORF, its function uncertain. V gave up 0 bases and J gave up 4 bases; unmatched junction bases: 21. The length of the CDR3 is 21 residues. CDR3 sequence (DNA): TGCGCCAGCAGTCAATCGCCCTTATTTGGGACAGGGAAAGGGACTGTCTATGGCTACACCTTC. This sequence encodes CASSQSPLFGTGKGTVYGYTF.

The chain recombines TRBV2 with TRBJ2-2, with 7 bases identical to TRBD1. The CDR3 length is 17 residues. Germline CDR1 and CDR2: SNHLY and FYNNEI. After removal of 9 bases from V and 2 bases from J, the junction contained 15 bases not matched to a gene. The CDR3 nucleotides are TGTGCCAGAGAGAACCTTAGACAGGGCGTTAACACCGGGGAGCTGTTTTTT. It specifies CARENLRQGVNTGELFF.

This clone was detected only once. V usage is TRBV19 and J usage is TRBJ1-5; 7 bases line up with TRBD1. The V segment lost 1 base and the J segment 3 bases; nucleotides outside the gene matches: 9. CDR3 size: 17 residues. Germline V gene sequence: CDR1 LNHDA, CDR2 SQIVND (reference sequence). The CDR3 DNA sequence: TGTGCCAGTAGTATAGGATTTTTGGACAGGCTCAATCAGCCCCAGCATTTT. This gives the protein CASSIGFLDRLNQPQHF.

This clone came up once. The rearrangement uses TRBV28 and TRBJ2-3; D unresolved. Germline V gene lookup returns CDR1 MDHEN and CDR2 SYDVKM. The germline V and J ends were trimmed by 6 bases and 0 bases, with 7 bases remaining between them. This CDR3 is built from 13 residues. The CDR3 DNA sequence: TGTGCCAGCAGCCGCCGGAGCACAGATACGCAGTATTTT. Protein product: CASSRRSTDTQYF.